These T cell receptor beta chains were read from a single sample in a study of CD4+ T cells in melanoma. The table came from immunoSEQ multiplex PCR; TCRdb's copy has only in-frame clones and leaves some out. The top ten clones hold roughly 13% of a sample with fewer than 15,000 clones, about three fifths of them seen once. Sequencing was done on a sample of cells from a culture (not recorded whether cultured in vitro). The receptors shown here come from a human donor with melanoma. Both conserved end residues are part of each CDR3. D genes are given only for firm matches. Size is omitted from some rows. Given values are once, few, many or a class for expanded clones.

j_gene: TRBJ2-1
v_gene: TRBV11-2
abundance: NA
d_gene: NA
CDR3nt: TGTGCCAGCAGCTTAGATAGCAATGAGCAGTTCTTC
CDR3aa: CASSLDSNEQFF

j_gene: TRBJ1-2
v_gene: TRBV6-1
abundance: NA
d_gene: NA
CDR3nt: TGTGCCAGCAGTGAAGCCTTTTTGGGGTACTACTATGGCTACACCTTC
CDR3aa: CASSEAFLGYYYGYTF

j_gene: TRBJ2-1
v_gene: TRBV7-8
abundance: NA
d_gene: TRBD2
CDR3nt: TGTGCCAGCAGCCCCTCGTGGACTAGCTCCTACAATGAGCAGTTCTTC
CDR3aa: CASSPSWTSSYNEQFF

j_gene: TRBJ1-4
v_gene: TRBV5-8
abundance: NA
d_gene: TRBD1
CDR3nt: TGTGCCAGCAGCAGATACGGGACAGGGGATGAAAAACTGTTTTTT
CDR3aa: CASSRYGTGDEKLFF

j_gene: TRBJ1-1
v_gene: TRBV6-5
abundance: few
d_gene: NA
CDR3nt: TGTGCCAGCAGGTGGGAGGGGGACACTGAAGCTTTCTTT
CDR3aa: CASRWEGDTEAFF

j_gene: TRBJ1-2
v_gene: TRBV5-5
abundance: NA
d_gene: NA
CDR3nt: TGTGCCAGCAGCTTAGACCCGGGCCTCACGGGAGGCTACACCTTC
CDR3aa: CASSLDPGLTGGYTF

j_gene: TRBJ2-2
v_gene: TRBV18
abundance: NA
d_gene: TRBD1
CDR3nt: TGTGCCAGCTCACCACCGCCGGACAGGTTCAACACCGGGGAGCTGTTTTTT
CDR3aa: CASSPPPDRFNTGELFF

j_gene: TRBJ1-5
v_gene: TRBV18
abundance: few
d_gene: TRBD1
CDR3nt: TGTGCCAGCTCAGCGACAGGGGGAAGATTGGGTAGCAATCAGCCCCAGCATTTT
CDR3aa: CASSATGGRLGSNQPQHF

j_gene: TRBJ2-6
v_gene: TRBV30
abundance: few
d_gene: NA
CDR3nt: TGTGCCTGGAGTGTACTGGCTGGGGCCAACGTCCTGACTTTC
CDR3aa: CAWSVLAGANVLTF

j_gene: TRBJ2-2
v_gene: TRBV7-9
abundance: NA
d_gene: NA
CDR3nt: TGTGCCAGCCGGGCCGGGGAGCTGTTTTTT
CDR3aa: CASRAGELFF

j_gene: TRBJ2-5
v_gene: TRBV5-1
abundance: NA
d_gene: TRBD1
CDR3nt: TGCGCCAGCGGACCAACCGGGACAGGGGGGGCGACCCAGTACTTC
CDR3aa: CASGPTGTGGATQYF

j_gene: TRBJ1-4
v_gene: TRBV5-1
abundance: NA
d_gene: NA
CDR3nt: TGCGCCAGCAGCTTGCTCGGGGCAACTAATGAAAAACTGTTTTTT
CDR3aa: CASSLLGATNEKLFF

j_gene: TRBJ2-7
v_gene: TRBV6-1
abundance: few
d_gene: NA
CDR3nt: TGTGCCAGCACCGAAGGGAGTAGGTACGAGCAGTACTTC
CDR3aa: CASTEGSRYEQYF

j_gene: TRBJ2-5
v_gene: TRBV19
abundance: once
d_gene: TRBD1
CDR3nt: TGTGCCAGTAGTATTCACAGGGGGGAGACCCAGTACTTC
CDR3aa: CASSIHRGETQYF

j_gene: TRBJ1-1
v_gene: TRBV5-1
abundance: NA
d_gene: NA
CDR3nt: TGCGCCAGCAGCTTTGAGGGAAGCGGCACTGAAGCTTTCTTT
CDR3aa: CASSFEGSGTEAFF

j_gene: TRBJ1-1
v_gene: TRBV4-1
abundance: NA
d_gene: NA
CDR3nt: TGCGCCAGCAGCCAAACAGGTTTAGGCACTGAAGCTTTCTTT
CDR3aa: CASSQTGLGTEAFF

j_gene: TRBJ1-3
v_gene: TRBV6-5
abundance: NA
d_gene: TRBD1
CDR3nt: TGTGCCACCGGGACAGGGGGAAACACCATATATTTT
CDR3aa: CATGTGGNTIYF

j_gene: TRBJ2-1
v_gene: TRBV4-2
abundance: NA
d_gene: NA
CDR3nt: TGTGCCAGCAGCCACCGGACTGGGCCACTGGGCTACAATGAGCAGTTCTTC
CDR3aa: CASSHRTGPLGYNEQFF

j_gene: TRBJ2-2
v_gene: TRBV21-1
abundance: NA
d_gene: NA
CDR3nt: TGTGCCAGCAGCACGGGACAGTCGAACACCGGGGAGCTGTTTTTT
CDR3aa: CASSTGQSNTGELFF

j_gene: TRBJ2-1
v_gene: TRBV5-4
abundance: medium-sized
d_gene: NA
CDR3nt: TGTGCCAGCAGCTTGGAGAGGGGATCGCACAATGAGCAGTTCTTC
CDR3aa: CASSLERGSHNEQFF

j_gene: TRBJ1-1
v_gene: TRBV18
abundance: few
d_gene: TRBD1
CDR3nt: TGTGCCAGCTCACCCGAGACAGGGATGAAGCAAGCTTTCTTT
CDR3aa: CASSPETGMKQAFF

j_gene: TRBJ2-5
v_gene: TRBV5-6
abundance: NA
d_gene: NA
CDR3nt: TGTGCCAGCAGCATTGACAGAAGGGTTGAGACCCAGTACTTC
CDR3aa: CASSIDRRVETQYF

j_gene: TRBJ1-1
v_gene: TRBV18
abundance: NA
d_gene: NA
CDR3nt: TGTGCCAGCTCACCGGGGCGGACCCCGAGGAACACTGAAGCTTTCTTT
CDR3aa: CASSPGRTPRNTEAFF

j_gene: TRBJ2-7
v_gene: TRBV9
abundance: NA
d_gene: TRBD2
CDR3nt: TGTGCCAGCAGCGTAGGCCCGGGACTAGCGGGGAGGAGCTCCTACGAGCAGTACTTC
CDR3aa: CASSVGPGLAGRSSYEQYF

j_gene: TRBJ1-1
v_gene: TRBV18
abundance: few
d_gene: TRBD1
CDR3nt: TGTGCCAGCTCCCCGACAGGGGCGAGTGAAGCTTTCTTT
CDR3aa: CASSPTGASEAFF

j_gene: TRBJ1-1
v_gene: TRBV6-5
abundance: NA
d_gene: NA
CDR3nt: TGTGCCAGCCGCCGGACAGACACTGAAGCTTTCTTT
CDR3aa: CASRRTDTEAFF

j_gene: TRBJ1-5
v_gene: TRBV6-1
abundance: NA
d_gene: NA
CDR3nt: TGTGCCAGCAGTGAACAACAGGGCCCTCAGCCCCAGCATTTT
CDR3aa: CASSEQQGPQPQHF

j_gene: TRBJ2-7
v_gene: TRBV7-2
abundance: medium-sized
d_gene: TRBD2
CDR3nt: TGTGCCAGCAGCTTAACTAGCGGGGGGCGAGGGCCTGGTGAGCAGTACTTC
CDR3aa: CASSLTSGGRGPGEQYF

j_gene: TRBJ2-3
v_gene: TRBV10-3
abundance: NA
d_gene: TRBD2
CDR3nt: TGTGCCATCAGCGGGGGACTAGCGGGGGGTGGCCCAGATACGCAGTATTTT
CDR3aa: CAISGGLAGGGPDTQYF

j_gene: TRBJ1-5
v_gene: TRBV6-1
abundance: NA
d_gene: NA
CDR3nt: TGTGCCAGCAGTGTTGGGCAGCTTAGCAATCAGCCCCAGCATTTT
CDR3aa: CASSVGQLSNQPQHF

j_gene: TRBJ1-2
v_gene: TRBV5-1
abundance: few
d_gene: NA
CDR3nt: TGCGCCAGCAGAGCTCAGGACAGTGACTATGGCTACACCTTC
CDR3aa: CASRAQDSDYGYTF

j_gene: TRBJ2-3
v_gene: TRBV10-1
abundance: NA
d_gene: NA
CDR3nt: TGCGCCAGCAGTGAGTCGGGGGCGCAGGGGGATACGCAGTATTTT
CDR3aa: CASSESGAQGDTQYF